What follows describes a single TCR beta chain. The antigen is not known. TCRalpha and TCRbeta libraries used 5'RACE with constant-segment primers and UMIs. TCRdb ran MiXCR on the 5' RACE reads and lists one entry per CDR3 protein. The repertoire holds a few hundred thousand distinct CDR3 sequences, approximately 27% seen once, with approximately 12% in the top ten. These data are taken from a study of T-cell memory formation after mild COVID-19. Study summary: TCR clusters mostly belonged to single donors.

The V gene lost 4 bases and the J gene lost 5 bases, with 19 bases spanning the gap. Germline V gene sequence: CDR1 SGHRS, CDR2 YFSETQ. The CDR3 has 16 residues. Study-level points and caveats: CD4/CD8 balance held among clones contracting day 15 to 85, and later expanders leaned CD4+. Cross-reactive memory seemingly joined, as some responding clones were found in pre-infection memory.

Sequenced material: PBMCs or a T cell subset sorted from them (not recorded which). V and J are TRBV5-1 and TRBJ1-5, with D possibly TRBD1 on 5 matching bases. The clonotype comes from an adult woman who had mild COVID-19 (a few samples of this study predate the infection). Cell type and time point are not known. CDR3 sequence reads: CASSPIPGTVDQPQHF. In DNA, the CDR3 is TGCGCCAGCAGCCCGATACCGGGGACCGTTGATCAGCCCCAGCATTTT.